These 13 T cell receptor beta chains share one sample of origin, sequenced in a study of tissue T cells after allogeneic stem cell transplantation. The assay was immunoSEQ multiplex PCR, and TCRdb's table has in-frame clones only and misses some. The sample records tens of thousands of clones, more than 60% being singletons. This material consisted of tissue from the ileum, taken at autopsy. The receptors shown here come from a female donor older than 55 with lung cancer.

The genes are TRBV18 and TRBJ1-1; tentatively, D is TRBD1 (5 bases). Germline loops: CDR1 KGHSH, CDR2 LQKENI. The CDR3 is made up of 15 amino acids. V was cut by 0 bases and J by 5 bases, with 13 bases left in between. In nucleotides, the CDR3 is TGTGCCAGCTCACCACCGGCGGCAGCAGGGACTGAAGCTTTCTTT. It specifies CASSPPAAAGTEAFF.

CDR3 nucleotide sequence: TGTGCCAGCAGCTTAAGCTCAGGACTAGCGGGAAGAGATACGCAGTATTTT. Translating it yields CASSLSSGLAGRDTQYF. The chain is built from TRBV7-6 and TRBJ2-3; 12 bases map to TRBD2. Germline V gene sequence: CDR1 SGHVS, CDR2 FNYEAQ. The CDR3 totals 17 residues. V trimming: 2 bases; J trimming: 5 bases; junction bases outside the gene matches: 8.

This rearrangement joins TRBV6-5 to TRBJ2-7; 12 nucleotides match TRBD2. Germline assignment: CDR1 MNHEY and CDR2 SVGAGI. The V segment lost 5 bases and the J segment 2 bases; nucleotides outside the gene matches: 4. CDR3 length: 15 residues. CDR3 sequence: CASSLRTSGTYEQYF. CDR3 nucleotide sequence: TGTGCCAGCAGTCTAAGGACTAGCGGGACCTACGAGCAGTACTTC.

This CDR3 reads CASSPDRGGTEAFF. CDR3 coding DNA: TGTGCCAGCAGCCCGGACAGGGGTGGCACTGAAGCTTTCTTT. The V and J genes are TRBV7-2 and TRBJ1-1; 9 nucleotides align to TRBD1. Trimming took 5 bases from V and 4 from J; bases not matched to a gene: 5. Germline CDR1 reads SGHTA; CDR2 reads FQGNSA. The CDR3 extends over 14 amino acids.

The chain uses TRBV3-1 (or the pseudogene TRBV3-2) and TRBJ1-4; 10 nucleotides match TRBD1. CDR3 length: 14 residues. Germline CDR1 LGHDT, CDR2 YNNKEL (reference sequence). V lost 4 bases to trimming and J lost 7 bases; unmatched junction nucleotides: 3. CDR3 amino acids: CASSPRTGGEKLFF. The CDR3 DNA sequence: TGTGCCAGCAGCCCCAGGACAGGGGGTGAAAAACTGTTTTTT.

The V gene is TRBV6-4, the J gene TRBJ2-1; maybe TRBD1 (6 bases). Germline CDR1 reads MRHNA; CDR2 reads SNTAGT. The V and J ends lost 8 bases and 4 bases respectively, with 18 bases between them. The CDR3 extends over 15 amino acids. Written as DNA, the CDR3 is TGTGCCAGCTCCCGCTCGGGGACAAAATACAATGAGCAGTTCTTC. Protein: CASSRSGTKYNEQFF.

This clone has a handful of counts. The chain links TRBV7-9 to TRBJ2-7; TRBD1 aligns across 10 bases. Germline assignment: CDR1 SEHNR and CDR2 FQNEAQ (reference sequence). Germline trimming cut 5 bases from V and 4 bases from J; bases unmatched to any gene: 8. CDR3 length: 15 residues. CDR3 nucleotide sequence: TGTGCCAGCAGCCCACGGACAGGGGGAGGATACGAGCAGTACTTC. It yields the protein CASSPRTGGGYEQYF. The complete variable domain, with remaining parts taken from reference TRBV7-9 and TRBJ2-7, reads DTGVSQNPRHKITKRGQNVTFRCDPISEHNRLYWYRQTLGQGPEFLTYFQNEAQLEKSRLLSDRFSAERPKGSFSTLEIQRTEQGDSAMYLCASSPRTGGGYEQYFGPGTRLTVT.

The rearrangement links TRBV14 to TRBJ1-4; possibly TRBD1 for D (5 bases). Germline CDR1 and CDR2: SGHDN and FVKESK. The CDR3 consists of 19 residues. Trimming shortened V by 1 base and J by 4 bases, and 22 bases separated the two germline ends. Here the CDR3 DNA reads TGTGCCAGCAGCCAAGTGGCCTTGGCTTTCGACAGCCGTAATGAAAAACTGTTTTTT. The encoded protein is CASSQVALAFDSRNEKLFF.

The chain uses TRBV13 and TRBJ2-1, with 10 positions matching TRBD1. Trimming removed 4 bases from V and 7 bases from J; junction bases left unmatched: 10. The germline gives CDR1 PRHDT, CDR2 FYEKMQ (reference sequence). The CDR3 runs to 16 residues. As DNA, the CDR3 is TGTGCCAGCAGCTCAAGACAGGGGGCTTCTCGGAATGAGCAGTTCTTC. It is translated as CASSSRQGASRNEQFF. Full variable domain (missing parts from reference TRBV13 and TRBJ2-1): AAGVIQSPRHLIKEKRETATLKCYPIPRHDTVYWYQQGPGQDPQFLISFYEKMQSDKGSIPDRFSAQQFSDYHSELNMSSLELGDSALYFCASSSRQGASRNEQFFGPGTRLTVL.

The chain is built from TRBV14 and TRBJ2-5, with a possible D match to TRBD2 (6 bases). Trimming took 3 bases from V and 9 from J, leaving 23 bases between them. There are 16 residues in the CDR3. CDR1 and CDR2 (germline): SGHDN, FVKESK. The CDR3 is CASSQLGRGRAGPQYF. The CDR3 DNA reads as TGTGCCAGCAGCCAGCTTGGCCGGGGTCGTGCGGGGCCCCAGTACTTC.

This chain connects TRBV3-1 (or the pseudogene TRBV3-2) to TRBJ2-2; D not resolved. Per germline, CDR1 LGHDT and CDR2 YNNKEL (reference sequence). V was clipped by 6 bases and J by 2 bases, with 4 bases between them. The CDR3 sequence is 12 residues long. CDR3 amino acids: CASSYNTGELFF. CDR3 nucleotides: TGTGCCAGCAGTTACAACACCGGGGAGCTGTTTTTT.

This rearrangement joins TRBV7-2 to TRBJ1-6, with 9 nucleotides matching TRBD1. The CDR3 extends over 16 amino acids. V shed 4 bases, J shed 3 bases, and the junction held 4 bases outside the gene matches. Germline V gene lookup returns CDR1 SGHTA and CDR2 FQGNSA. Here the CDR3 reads CASSSQGAGYNSPLHF. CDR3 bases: TGTGCCAGCAGCTCACAGGGGGCGGGCTATAATTCACCCCTCCACTTT.

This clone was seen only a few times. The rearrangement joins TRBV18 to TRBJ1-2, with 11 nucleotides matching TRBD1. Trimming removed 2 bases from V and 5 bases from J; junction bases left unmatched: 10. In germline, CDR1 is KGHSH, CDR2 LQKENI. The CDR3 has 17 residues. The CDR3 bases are TGTGCCAGCTCACCAAGGGTCAGGACAGGGGGCGCATATGGCTACACCTTC. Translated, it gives CASSPRVRTGGAYGYTF.